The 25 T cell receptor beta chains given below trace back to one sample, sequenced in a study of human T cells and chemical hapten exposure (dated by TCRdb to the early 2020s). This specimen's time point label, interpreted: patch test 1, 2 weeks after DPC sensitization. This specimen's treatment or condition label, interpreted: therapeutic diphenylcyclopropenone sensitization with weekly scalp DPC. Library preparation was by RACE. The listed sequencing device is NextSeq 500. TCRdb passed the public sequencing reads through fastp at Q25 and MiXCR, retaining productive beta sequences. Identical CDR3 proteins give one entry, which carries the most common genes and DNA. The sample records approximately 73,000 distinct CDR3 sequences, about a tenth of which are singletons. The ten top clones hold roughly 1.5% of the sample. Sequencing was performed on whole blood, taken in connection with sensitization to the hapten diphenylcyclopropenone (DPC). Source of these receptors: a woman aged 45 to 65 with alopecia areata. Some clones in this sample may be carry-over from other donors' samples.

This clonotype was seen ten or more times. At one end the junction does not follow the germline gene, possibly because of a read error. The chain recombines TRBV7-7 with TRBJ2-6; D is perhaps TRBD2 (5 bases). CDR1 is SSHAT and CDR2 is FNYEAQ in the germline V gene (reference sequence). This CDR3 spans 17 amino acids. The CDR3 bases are TGTGCTAGCAGCCCCACCGACGGGAACTCTGGGGCCAACGTCCTGACTTTC. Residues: CASSPTDGNSGANVLTF.

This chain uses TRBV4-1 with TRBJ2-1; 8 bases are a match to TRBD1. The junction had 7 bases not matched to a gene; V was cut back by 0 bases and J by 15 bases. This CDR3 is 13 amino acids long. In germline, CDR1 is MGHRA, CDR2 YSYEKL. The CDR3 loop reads CASSQDPRTGTFF. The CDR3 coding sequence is TGCGCCAGCAGCCAAGATCCAAGGACAGGGACGTTCTTC.

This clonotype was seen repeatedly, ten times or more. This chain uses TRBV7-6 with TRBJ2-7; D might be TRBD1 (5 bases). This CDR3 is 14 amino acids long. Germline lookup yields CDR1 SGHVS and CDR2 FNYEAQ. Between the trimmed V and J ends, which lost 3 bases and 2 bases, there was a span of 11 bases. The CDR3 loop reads CASSLADTTYEQYF. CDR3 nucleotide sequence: TGTGCCAGCAGCTTGGCGGACACGACCTACGAGCAGTACTTC.

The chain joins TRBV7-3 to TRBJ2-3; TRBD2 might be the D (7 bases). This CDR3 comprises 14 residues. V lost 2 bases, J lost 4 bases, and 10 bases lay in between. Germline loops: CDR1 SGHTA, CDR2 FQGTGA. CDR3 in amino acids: CASSLGGAADTQYF. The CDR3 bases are TGTGCCAGCAGCTTAGGGGGGGCAGCAGATACGCAGTATTTT.

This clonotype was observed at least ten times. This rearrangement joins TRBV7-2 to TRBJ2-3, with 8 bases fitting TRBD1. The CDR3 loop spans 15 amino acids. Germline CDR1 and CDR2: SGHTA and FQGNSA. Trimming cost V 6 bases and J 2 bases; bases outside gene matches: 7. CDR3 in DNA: TGTGCCAGCAGGAAGGACAGGGTCCACACAGATACGCAGTATTTT. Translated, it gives CASRKDRVHTDTQYF.

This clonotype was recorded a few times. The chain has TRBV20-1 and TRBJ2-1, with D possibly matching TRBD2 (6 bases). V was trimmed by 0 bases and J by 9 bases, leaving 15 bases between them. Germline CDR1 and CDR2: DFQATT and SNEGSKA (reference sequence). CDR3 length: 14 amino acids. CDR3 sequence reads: CSARDDEDYSEQFF. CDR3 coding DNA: TGCAGTGCTAGAGATGACGAGGACTATAGTGAGCAGTTCTTC.

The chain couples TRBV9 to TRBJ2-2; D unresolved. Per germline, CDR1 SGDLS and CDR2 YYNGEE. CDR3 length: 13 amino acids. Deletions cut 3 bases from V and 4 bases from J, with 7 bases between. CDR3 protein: CASSGSLTGELFF. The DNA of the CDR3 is TGTGCCAGCAGCGGGTCTCTCACCGGGGAGCTGTTTTTT.

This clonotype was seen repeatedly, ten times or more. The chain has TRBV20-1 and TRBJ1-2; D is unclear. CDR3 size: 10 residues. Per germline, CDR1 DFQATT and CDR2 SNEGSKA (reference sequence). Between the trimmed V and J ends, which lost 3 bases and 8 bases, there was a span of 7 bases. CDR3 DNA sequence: TGCAGTGCTAGGGAGACGGGCTACACCTTC. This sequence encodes CSARETGYTF.

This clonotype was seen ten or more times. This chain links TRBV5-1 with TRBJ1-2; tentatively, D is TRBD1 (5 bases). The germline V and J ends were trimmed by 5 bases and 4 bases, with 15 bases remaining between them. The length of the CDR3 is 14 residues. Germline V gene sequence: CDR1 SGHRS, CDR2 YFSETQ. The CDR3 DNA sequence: TGCGCCAGCAGAAGTACCCCTGGGGGCTATGGCTACACCTTC. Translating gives CASRSTPGGYGYTF.

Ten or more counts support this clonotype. Written as DNA, the CDR3 is TGCAGCGTTAGGAACACCGGGGAGCTGTTTTTT. It yields the protein CSVRNTGELFF. The rearrangement uses TRBV29-1 and TRBJ2-2; no reliable D call. Deletions cut 5 bases from V and 1 base from J, with 2 bases between. The CDR3 consists of 11 residues. Germline assignment: CDR1 SQVTM and CDR2 ANQGSEA.

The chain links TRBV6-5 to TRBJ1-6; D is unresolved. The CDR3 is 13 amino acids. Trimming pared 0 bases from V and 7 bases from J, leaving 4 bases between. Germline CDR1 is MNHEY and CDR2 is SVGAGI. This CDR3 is CASSYSPNSPLHF. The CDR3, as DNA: TGTGCCAGCAGTTACTCGCCGAATTCACCCCTCCACTTT.

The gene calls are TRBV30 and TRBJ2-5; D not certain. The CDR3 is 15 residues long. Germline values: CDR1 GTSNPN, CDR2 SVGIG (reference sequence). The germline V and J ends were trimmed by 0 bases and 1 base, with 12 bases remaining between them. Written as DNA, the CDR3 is TGTGCCTGGAGTGTACGTTGGGATCCCCAAGAGACCCAGTACTTC. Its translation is CAWSVRWDPQETQYF. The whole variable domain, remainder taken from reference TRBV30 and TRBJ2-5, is SQTIHQWPATLVQPVGSPLSLECTVEGTSNPNLYWYRQAAGRGLQLLFYSVGIGQISSEVPQNLSASRPQDRQFILSSKKLLLSDSGFYLCAWSVRWDPQETQYFGPGTRLLVL.

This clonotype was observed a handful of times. CDR3: CASSLDRVNTEAFF. The CDR3 DNA sequence: TGTGCCAGCAGCTTAGACAGGGTGAACACTGAAGCTTTCTTT. This sequence joins TRBV7-8 and TRBJ1-1; possibly TRBD1 for D (6 bases). This CDR3 spans 14 amino acids. Trimming shortened V by 1 base and J by 0 bases, and 6 bases separated the two germline ends. CDR1 is SGHVS, CDR2 FQNEAQ, per germline.

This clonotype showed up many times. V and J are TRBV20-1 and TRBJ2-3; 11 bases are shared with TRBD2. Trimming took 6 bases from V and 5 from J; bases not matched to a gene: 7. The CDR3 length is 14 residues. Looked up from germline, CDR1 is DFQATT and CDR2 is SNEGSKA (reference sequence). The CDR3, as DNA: TGCAGTGCCAGGCTACTAGCGGGAGAAGATACGCAGTATTTT. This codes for CSARLLAGEDTQYF.

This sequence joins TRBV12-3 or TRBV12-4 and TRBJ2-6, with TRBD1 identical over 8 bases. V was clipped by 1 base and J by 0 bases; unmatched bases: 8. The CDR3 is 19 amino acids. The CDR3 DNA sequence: TGTGCCAGCAGTTTAGAGGCAGGGGGCGCCAGCTCTGGGGCCAACGTCCTGACTTTC. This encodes CASSLEAGGASSGANVLTF.

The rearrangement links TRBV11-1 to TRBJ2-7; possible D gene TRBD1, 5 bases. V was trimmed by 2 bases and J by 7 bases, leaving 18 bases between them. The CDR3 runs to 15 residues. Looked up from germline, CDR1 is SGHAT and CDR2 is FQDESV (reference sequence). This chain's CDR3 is CASSLRQGSLGEQYF. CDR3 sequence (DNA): TGTGCCAGCAGCTTAAGGCAGGGCTCCTTGGGGGAGCAGTACTTC. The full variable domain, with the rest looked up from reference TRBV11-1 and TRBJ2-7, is EAEVAQSPRYKITEKSQAVAFWCDPISGHATLYWYRQILGQGPELLVQFQDESVVDDSQLPKDRFSAERLKGVDSTLKIQPAELGDSAMYLCASSLRQGSLGEQYFGPGTRLTVT.

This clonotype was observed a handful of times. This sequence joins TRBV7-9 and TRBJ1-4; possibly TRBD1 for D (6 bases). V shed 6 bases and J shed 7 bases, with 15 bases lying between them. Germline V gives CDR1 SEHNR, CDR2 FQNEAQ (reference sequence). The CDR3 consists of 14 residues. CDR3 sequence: CASSGGAVSEKLFF. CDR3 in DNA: TGTGCCAGCAGTGGGGGGGCAGTCTCTGAAAAACTGTTTTTT.

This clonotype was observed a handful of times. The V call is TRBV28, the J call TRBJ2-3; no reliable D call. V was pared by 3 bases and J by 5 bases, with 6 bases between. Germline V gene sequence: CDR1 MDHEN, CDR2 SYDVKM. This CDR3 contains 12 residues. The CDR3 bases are TGTGCCAGCAGTTTGGTAGTAGATACGCAGTATTTT. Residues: CASSLVVDTQYF.

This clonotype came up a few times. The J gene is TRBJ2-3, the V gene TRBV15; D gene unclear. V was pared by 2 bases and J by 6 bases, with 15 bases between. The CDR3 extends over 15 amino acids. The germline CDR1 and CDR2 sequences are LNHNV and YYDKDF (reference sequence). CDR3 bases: TGTGCCACCAGCAGAAACCCGCCTGGGGTGGATACGCAGTATTTT. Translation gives CATSRNPPGVDTQYF.

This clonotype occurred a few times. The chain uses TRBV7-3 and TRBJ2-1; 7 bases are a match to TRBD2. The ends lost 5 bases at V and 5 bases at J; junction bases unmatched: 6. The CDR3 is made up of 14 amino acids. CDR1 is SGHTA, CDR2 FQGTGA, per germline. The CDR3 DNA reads TGTGCCAGCAGCCCTCAGCGGGGTCACAATGAGCAGTTCTTC. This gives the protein CASSPQRGHNEQFF.

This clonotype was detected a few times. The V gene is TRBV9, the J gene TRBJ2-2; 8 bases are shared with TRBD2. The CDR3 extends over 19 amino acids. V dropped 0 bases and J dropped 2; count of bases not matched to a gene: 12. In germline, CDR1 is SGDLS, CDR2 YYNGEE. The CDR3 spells CASSVEVTPTSGNTGELFF. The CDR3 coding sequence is TGTGCCAGCAGCGTAGAGGTCACCCCCACTAGCGGAAACACCGGGGAGCTGTTTTTT.

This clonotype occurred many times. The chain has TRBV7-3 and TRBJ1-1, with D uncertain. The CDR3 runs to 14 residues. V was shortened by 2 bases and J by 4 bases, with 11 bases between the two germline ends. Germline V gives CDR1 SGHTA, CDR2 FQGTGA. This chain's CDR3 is CASSLAGVGTEAFF. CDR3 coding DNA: TGTGCCAGCAGCTTAGCCGGGGTCGGCACTGAAGCTTTCTTT.

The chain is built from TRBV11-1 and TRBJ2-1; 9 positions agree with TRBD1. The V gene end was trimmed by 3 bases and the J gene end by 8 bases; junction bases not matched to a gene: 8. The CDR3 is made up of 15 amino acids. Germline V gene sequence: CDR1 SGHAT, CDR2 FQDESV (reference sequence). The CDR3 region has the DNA TGTGCCAGCAGCTTTGGGACAGGGCCTTTGGATGAGCAGTTCTTC. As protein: CASSFGTGPLDEQFF.

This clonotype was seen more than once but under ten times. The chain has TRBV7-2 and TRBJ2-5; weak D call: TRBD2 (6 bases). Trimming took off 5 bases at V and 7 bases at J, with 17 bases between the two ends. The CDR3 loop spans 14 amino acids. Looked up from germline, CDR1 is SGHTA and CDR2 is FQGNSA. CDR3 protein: CASSDPGLKRTQYF. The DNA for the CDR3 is TGTGCCAGCAGCGACCCGGGACTCAAGAGGACCCAGTACTTC. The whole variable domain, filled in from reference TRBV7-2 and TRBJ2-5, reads GAGVSQSPSNKVTEKGKDVELRCDPISGHTALYWYRQSLGQGLEFLIYFQGNSAPDKSGLPSDRFSAERTGGSVSTLTIQRTQQEDSAVYLCASSDPGLKRTQYFGPGTRLLVL.

The CDR3 bases are TGTGCCAGCTCAGCTAACAGGGAAGGCACTGAAGCTTTCTTT. Translating it yields CASSANREGTEAFF. The chain couples TRBV18 to TRBJ1-1; TRBD1 is a possible D gene (6 bases). This CDR3 is 14 amino acids long. V was shortened by 5 bases and J by 4 bases, with 14 bases between the two germline ends. The V gene's germline CDR1 is KGHSH and CDR2 LQKENI.